The 2 T cell receptor beta chains in this list originate from one sample, sequenced in a study of blood T cells in healthy people across ages. A second PCR of roughly 7 to 11 cycles used a sample-barcoded 5' primer and a J-beta primer mix. Using its own MiXCR run on the 5' RACE reads, TCRdb lists one record per CDR3 protein. The sample has about 780,000 distinct CDR3 sequences, roughly 24% seen once; the top ten hold about 3%. This sample also appeared in a second study, on T cells of mothers and their children.

The source material was blood. Every receptor here comes from a boy aged 5-17 years in good health.

The chain links TRBV14 to TRBJ1-4; D unresolved. Germline CDR1 and CDR2: SGHDN and FVKESK. The V end was cut by 6 bases, the J end by 10 bases, with 12 bases between. The CDR3 has 12 amino acids. For the CDR3, the DNA is TGTGCCAGCAGTCACGCAGACGGAAAACTGTTTTTT. Translated: CASSHADGKLFF.

The rearrangement uses TRBV5-6 and TRBJ2-3, with unresolved D. Germline loops: CDR1 SGHDT, CDR2 YYEEEE. Trimming left V 0 bases short and J 9 bases short, with 14 bases between. This CDR3 has 14 residues. The CDR3 bases are TGTGCCAGCAGCTTGGTTTTAGACACCTGGACGCAGTATTTT. Encoded protein: CASSLVLDTWTQYF. Together with reference TRBV5-6 and TRBJ2-3, the CDR3 gives the full variable domain: DAGVTQSPTHLIKTRGQQVTLRCSPKSGHDTVSWYQQALGQGPQFIFQYYEEEERQRGNFPDRFSGHQFPNYSSELNVNALLLGDSALYLCASSLVLDTWTQYFGPGTRLTVL.